This T cell receptor (beta chain) was observed in a study of blood T cells in healthy people across ages. A note on this clonotype: The antigen is unknown.

Together with a sample-barcoded 5' primer, a J-beta primer mix was included in a second PCR lasting about 7 to 11 cycles. TCRdb independently ran MiXCR on the 5' RACE reads; one entry per CDR3 protein. The sample consists of fewer than 2 million distinct CDR3 sequences, about two fifths of them appearing once. Study-wide points: It was the long-lived donors that had more naive CD4+ cells and higher diversity than aged donors. Per-million-T-cell TCR beta diversity fell roughly linearly with age.

This clonotype was obtained from a human donor in good health. What was sequenced was blood.

The CDR3 protein is CASSPIGRNQPQHF. Written as DNA, the CDR3 is TGTGCCAGCAGCCCAATTGGACGGAATCAGCCCCAGCATTTT. This chain links TRBV7-9 with TRBJ1-5; no clear D. This CDR3 contains 14 residues. V lost 5 bases to trimming and J lost 4 bases, with 12 bases between them. CDR1 is SEHNR, CDR2 FQNEAQ, per germline (reference sequence).